One sample yielded the 19 T cell receptor beta chains listed below, sequenced in a study of T cell responses to AZD1222 COVID-19 vaccine. Data came from immunoSEQ multiplex PCR; TCRdb stores just in-frame clones and leaves some out. The sample lists about 130,000 clones, roughly 90% occurring once. Sequencing used peripheral blood, obtained on day 0 of AZD1222 vaccination. The receptor set was obtained from an adult in good health.

The genes are TRBV29-1 and TRBJ1-2; D not certain. CDR1 and CDR2 from the germline V gene are SQVTM and ANQGSEA. This CDR3 is built from 15 residues. Trimming took 2 bases from V and 1 from J, leaving 14 bases between them. The CDR3 here is CSVENLRHINYGYTF. The CDR3 DNA is TGCAGCGTTGAAAACCTACGACATATTAACTATGGCTACACCTTC.

This rearrangement joins TRBV20-1 to TRBJ2-5, with a weak D call TRBD2 (6 bases). Germline lookup yields CDR1 DFQATT and CDR2 SNEGSKA (reference sequence). The length of the CDR3 is 15 residues. V lost 3 bases and J 5 bases, leaving 19 bases between the germline ends. Here the CDR3 DNA reads TGCAGTGCTAGTATGCCCCGGGGGTCCCTCGAGACCCAGTACTTC. Translation gives CSASMPRGSLETQYF.

This rearrangement joins TRBV6-5 to TRBJ2-7; the match to TRBD2 covers 10 bases. V shed 6 bases, J shed 1 base, and the junction held 6 bases outside the gene matches. This CDR3 region has 15 residues. CDR1 is MNHEY, CDR2 SVGAGI, per germline. CDR3 coding DNA: TGTGCCAGCAGCCCCTCAGCGGGAGGGTCCTACGAGCAGTACTTC. Residues: CASSPSAGGSYEQYF.

The chain uses TRBV12-3 or TRBV12-4 and TRBJ1-5; D is ambiguous. The ends were cut back, 3 bases at V and 4 bases at J, with 7 bases in the middle. The CDR3 spans 13 residues. The CDR3 loop reads CASSLGQNQPQHF. CDR3 nucleotide sequence: TGTGCCAGCAGTTTGGGTCAAAATCAGCCCCAGCATTTT.

The chain uses TRBV28 and TRBJ1-1, with 8 bases matching TRBD1. The trim removed 2 bases at V and 5 bases at J, leaving 4 bases unmatched. This CDR3 contains 14 residues. Germline V gene data show CDR1 as MDHEN and CDR2 as SYDVKM. The CDR3 DNA sequence: TGTGCCAGCAGTTTACCACAGGGGGGAACTGAAGCTTTCTTT. Translated: CASSLPQGGTEAFF.

This chain joins TRBV25-1 and TRBJ2-7; no clear D. There are 13 residues in the CDR3. Germline assignment: CDR1 MGHDK and CDR2 SYGVNS. Deletions cut 3 bases from V and 5 bases from J, with 11 bases between. The CDR3 bases are TGTGCCAGCAGTGACAGTTCAGGCCACGAGCAGTACTTC. Translated, it gives CASSDSSGHEQYF.

This chain links TRBV6-2 or TRBV6-3 with TRBJ2-5; 8 bases match TRBD2. CDR3 length equals 15 residues. Germline lookup yields CDR1 MNHEY and CDR2 SVGEGT. V trimming: 5 bases; J trimming: 2 bases; junction bases outside the gene matches: 7. The CDR3 coding sequence is TGTGCCAGCAGTAGAAGCGGGAGTCAGCAAGAGACCCAGTACTTC. This gives the protein CASSRSGSQQETQYF.

The chain carries TRBV7-2 and TRBJ1-1; TRBD1 might be the D (5 bases). V was shortened by 3 bases and J by 0 bases, with 11 bases between the two germline ends. Germline V lookup: CDR1 SGHTA, CDR2 FQGNSA. The CDR3 is 15 residues long. The CDR3 nucleotides read TGTGCCAGCAGCTTGAGACAGCTCATGAACACTGAAGCTTTCTTT. The encoded protein is CASSLRQLMNTEAFF.

The V gene is TRBV4-3, the J gene TRBJ1-2; 7 nucleotides agree with TRBD1. The V gene end was trimmed by 4 bases and the J gene end by 1 base; junction bases not matched to a gene: 3. Germline V lookup: CDR1 LGHNA, CDR2 YSLEER. This CDR3 contains 14 residues. The CDR3 sequence: CASSPRQGNYGYTF. The CDR3 region has the DNA TGCGCCAGCAGCCCACGACAGGGTAACTATGGCTACACCTTC.

The chain couples TRBV5-6 to TRBJ2-5, with D perhaps TRBD1 (6 bases). Trimming pared 0 bases from V and 10 bases from J, leaving 22 bases between. CDR3 length: 16 residues. Germline V gives CDR1 SGHDT, CDR2 YYEEEE. CDR3 region: CASSLGGPQIYVVQYF. CDR3 nucleotide sequence: TGTGCCAGCAGCTTGGGGGGGCCACAGATCTACGTGGTCCAGTACTTC. Full variable domain (outside the CDR3, taken from reference TRBV5-6 and TRBJ2-5): DAGVTQSPTHLIKTRGQQVTLRCSPKSGHDTVSWYQQALGQGPQFIFQYYEEEERQRGNFPDRFSGHQFPNYSSELNVNALLLGDSALYLCASSLGGPQIYVVQYFGPGTRLLVL.

This clone was seen a few times. The CDR3 is CASRLRDMRGELFF. CDR3 sequence (DNA): TGCGCCAGCAGACTTCGGGACATGAGGGGGGAGCTGTTTTTT. V gene TRBV4-3 combines with J gene TRBJ2-2, with a weak D call TRBD1 (6 bases). CDR1 and CDR2 (germline): LGHNA, YSLEER. The CDR3 is made up of 14 amino acids. The V end was cut by 6 bases, the J end by 8 bases, with 16 bases between.

The genes are TRBV6-4 and TRBJ1-1; tentative D call: TRBD1 (6 bases). This CDR3 is built from 13 residues. CDR1 is MRHNA, CDR2 SNTAGT, per germline. The ends were cut back, 5 bases at V and 4 bases at J, with 11 bases in the middle. The CDR3: CASSKQGFTEAFF. DNA of the CDR3: TGTGCCAGCAGTAAACAGGGATTCACTGAAGCTTTCTTT.

The rearrangement joins TRBV4-2 to TRBJ2-3; the D is unclear. The germline V gene has CDR1 LGHNA and CDR2 YNFKEQ. The CDR3 extends over 14 amino acids. V was pared by 0 bases and J by 7 bases, with 11 bases between. The CDR3 region is CASSQEASGNTQYF. The CDR3 nucleotides read TGTGCCAGCAGCCAAGAGGCGAGTGGGAATACGCAGTATTTT.

This chain links TRBV4-1 with TRBJ2-7; no clear D gene. Germline V gene lookup returns CDR1 MGHRA and CDR2 YSYEKL. V dropped 3 bases and J dropped 3 bases, with 15 bases sitting between them. This CDR3 has 15 residues. The CDR3 spells CASSHQLERIYEQYF. In nucleotides, the CDR3 is TGCGCCAGCAGCCATCAGTTGGAAAGAATCTACGAGCAGTACTTC.

V gene TRBV27 combines with J gene TRBJ1-1; 8 bases match TRBD1. CDR1 is MNHEY, CDR2 SMNVEV, per germline (reference sequence). This CDR3 region has 13 residues. With V trimmed by 3 bases and J by 9 bases, 6 bases remained unmatched. CDR3 nucleotides: TGTGCCAGCAGTTTGTCCCAGGGGGCTAAAGCTTTCTTT. Encoded protein: CASSLSQGAKAFF.

This rearrangement joins TRBV12-3 or TRBV12-4 to TRBJ1-2; D remains unclear. CDR3 length: 12 amino acids. V lost 6 bases to trimming and J lost 8 bases, with 13 bases between them. As DNA, the CDR3 is TGTGCCAGCAGAACGAGGGTTAGCGGCTACACCTTC. Amino acids: CASRTRVSGYTF.

The V and J genes are TRBV5-7 and TRBJ1-1; D call uncertain. TRBV5-7 is an open reading frame whose function is uncertain. Trimming pared 1 base from V and 3 bases from J, leaving 16 bases between. The CDR3 length is 16 residues. CDR3 nucleotide sequence: TGTGCCAGCAGCTTGTTGCGAGGGCTTCGGGACACTGAAGCTTTCTTT. As protein: CASSLLRGLRDTEAFF.

The chain joins TRBV5-1 to TRBJ1-1, with D maybe TRBD1 (6 bases). This CDR3 is 16 amino acids long. Looked up from germline, CDR1 is SGHRS and CDR2 is YFSETQ. V was clipped by 0 bases and J by 0 bases, with 12 bases between them. The CDR3: CASSLEDSLMNTEAFF. Here the CDR3 DNA reads TGCGCCAGCAGCTTGGAGGACAGCCTTATGAACACTGAAGCTTTCTTT.

V is TRBV20-1 and J is TRBJ2-5; D unclear. CDR3 length: 13 residues. Trimming shortened V by 3 bases and J by 4 bases, and 12 bases separated the two germline ends. Germline values: CDR1 DFQATT, CDR2 SNEGSKA (reference sequence). The CDR3 coding sequence is TGCAGTGCTAGTTACACCCGGAGAGAGACCCAGTACTTC. Its protein product is CSASYTRRETQYF.